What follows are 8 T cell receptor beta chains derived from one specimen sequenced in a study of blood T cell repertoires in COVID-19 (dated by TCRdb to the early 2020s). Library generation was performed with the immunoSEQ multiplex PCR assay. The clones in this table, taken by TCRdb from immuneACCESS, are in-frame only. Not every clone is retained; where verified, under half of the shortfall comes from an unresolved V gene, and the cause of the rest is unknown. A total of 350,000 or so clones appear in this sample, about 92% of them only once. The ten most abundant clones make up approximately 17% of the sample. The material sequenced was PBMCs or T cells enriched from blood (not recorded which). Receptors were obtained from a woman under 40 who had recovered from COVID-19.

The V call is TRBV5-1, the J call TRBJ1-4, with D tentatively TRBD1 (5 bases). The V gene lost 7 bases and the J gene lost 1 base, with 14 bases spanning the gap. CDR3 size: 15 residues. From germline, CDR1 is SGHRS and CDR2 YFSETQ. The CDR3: CASARGEVTNEKLFF. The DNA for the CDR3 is TGCGCCAGCGCCCGGGGGGAAGTAACTAATGAAAAACTGTTTTTT.

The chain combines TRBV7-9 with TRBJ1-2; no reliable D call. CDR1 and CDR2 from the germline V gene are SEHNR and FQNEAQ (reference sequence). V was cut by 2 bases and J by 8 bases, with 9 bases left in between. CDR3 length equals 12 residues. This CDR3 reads CASSLSGEGYTF. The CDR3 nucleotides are TGTGCCAGCAGCTTATCCGGGGAAGGCTACACCTTC.

As DNA, the CDR3 is TGTGCCTGGAGTGTCTACGGAGGTGAAGCTTTCTTT. Its protein is CAWSVYGGEAFF. V is TRBV30 and J is TRBJ1-1; the D is unclear. This CDR3 spans 12 amino acids. Germline-derived CDR1 and CDR2 are GTSNPN and SVGIG (reference sequence). The V end was cut by 0 bases, the J end by 7 bases, with 9 bases between.

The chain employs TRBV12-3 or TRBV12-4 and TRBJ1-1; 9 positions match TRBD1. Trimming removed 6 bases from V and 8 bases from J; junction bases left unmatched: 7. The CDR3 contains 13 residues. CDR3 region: CASSPGQGREAFF. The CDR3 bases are TGTGCCAGCAGCCCGGGACAGGGAAGAGAAGCTTTCTTT.

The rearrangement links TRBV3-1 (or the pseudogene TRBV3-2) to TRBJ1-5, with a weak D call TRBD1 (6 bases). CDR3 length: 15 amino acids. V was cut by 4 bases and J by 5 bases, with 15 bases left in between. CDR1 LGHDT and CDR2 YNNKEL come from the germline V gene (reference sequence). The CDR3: CASSPTGFVDQPQHF. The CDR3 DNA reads TGTGCCAGCAGCCCCACAGGGTTCGTCGATCAGCCCCAGCATTTT.

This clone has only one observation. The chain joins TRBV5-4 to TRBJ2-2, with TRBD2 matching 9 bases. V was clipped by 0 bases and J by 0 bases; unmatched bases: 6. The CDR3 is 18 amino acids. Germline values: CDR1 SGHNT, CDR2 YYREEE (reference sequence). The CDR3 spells CASSLGGSGGPNTGELFF. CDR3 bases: TGTGCCAGCAGCTTGGGAGGTAGCGGGGGACCGAACACCGGGGAGCTGTTTTTT. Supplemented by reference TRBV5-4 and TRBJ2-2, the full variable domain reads ETGVTQSPTHLIKTRGQQVTLRCSSQSGHNTVSWYQQALGQGPQFIFQYYREEENGRGNFPPRFSGLQFPNYSSELNVNALELDDSALYLCASSLGGSGGPNTGELFFGEGSRLTVL.

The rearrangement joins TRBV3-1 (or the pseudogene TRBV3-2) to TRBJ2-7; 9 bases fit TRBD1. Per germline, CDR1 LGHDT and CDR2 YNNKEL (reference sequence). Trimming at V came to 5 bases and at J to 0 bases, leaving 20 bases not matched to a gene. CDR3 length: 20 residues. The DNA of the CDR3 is TGTGCCAGCAGCTTAAGATATAACAGGGGGCATGGTCACCCCTCCTACGAGCAGTACTTC. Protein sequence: CASSLRYNRGHGHPSYEQYF.

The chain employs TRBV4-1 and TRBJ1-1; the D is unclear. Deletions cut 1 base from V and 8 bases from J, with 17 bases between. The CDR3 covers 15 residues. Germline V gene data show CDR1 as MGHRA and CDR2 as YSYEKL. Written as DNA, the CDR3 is TGCGCCAGCAGCCAAGTGATTGGCCGCAACCCCGAAGCTTTCTTT. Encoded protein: CASSQVIGRNPEAFF.